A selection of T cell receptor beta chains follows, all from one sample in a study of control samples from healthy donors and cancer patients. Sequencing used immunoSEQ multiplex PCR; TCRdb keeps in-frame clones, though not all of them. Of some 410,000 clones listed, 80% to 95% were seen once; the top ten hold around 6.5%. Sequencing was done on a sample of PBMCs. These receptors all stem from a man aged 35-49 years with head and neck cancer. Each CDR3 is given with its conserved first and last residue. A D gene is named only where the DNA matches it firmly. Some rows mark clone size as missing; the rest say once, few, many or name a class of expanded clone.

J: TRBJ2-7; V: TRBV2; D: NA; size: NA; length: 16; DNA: TGTGCCAGCAGTGATGGGTTGTTAGGGAGCTCCTACGAGCAGTACTTC; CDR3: CASSDGLLGSSYEQYF
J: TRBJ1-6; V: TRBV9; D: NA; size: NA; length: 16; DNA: TGTGCCAGCAGCGAATCTATTAGCTCCTATAATTCACCCCTCCACTTT; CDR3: CASSESISSYNSPLHF
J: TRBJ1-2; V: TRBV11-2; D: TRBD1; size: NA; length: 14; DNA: TGTGCCAGCAGCTCGTTGACAGGGATGTTAGGCTACACCTTC; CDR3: CASSSLTGMLGYTF
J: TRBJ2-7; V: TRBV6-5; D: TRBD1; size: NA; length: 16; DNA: TGTGCCAGCAGTTACTCCCCATGGGACAGCTCCTACGAGCAGTACTTC; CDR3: CASSYSPWDSSYEQYF
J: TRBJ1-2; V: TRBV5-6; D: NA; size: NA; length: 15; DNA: TGTGCCAGCAGCCCCGCCCGGGGAACTAACTATGGCTACACCTTC; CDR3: CASSPARGTNYGYTF
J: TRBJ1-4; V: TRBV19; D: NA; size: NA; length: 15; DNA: TGTGCCAGTAGTATAGATCCAGGGACGAGCGAAAAACTGTTTTTT; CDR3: CASSIDPGTSEKLFF
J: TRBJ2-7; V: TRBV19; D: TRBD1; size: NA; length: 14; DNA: TGTGCCAGTACCCCAGACAGGGGGCCCTACGAGCAGTACTTC; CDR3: CASTPDRGPYEQYF
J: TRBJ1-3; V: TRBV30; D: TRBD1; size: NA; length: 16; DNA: TGTGCCTGGAGTTTTGGGACAGCCAGCTCTGGAAACACCATATATTTT; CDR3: CAWSFGTASSGNTIYF
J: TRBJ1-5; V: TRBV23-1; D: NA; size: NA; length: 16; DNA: TGCGCCAGCAGTCGGGTCAGGGCAGGACCCAATCAGCCCCAGCATTTT; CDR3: CASSRVRAGPNQPQHF
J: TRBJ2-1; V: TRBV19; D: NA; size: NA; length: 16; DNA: TGTGCCAGTAGTATAGTTGGGGGAAGAGGGTACAATGAGCAGTTCTTC; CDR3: CASSIVGGRGYNEQFF
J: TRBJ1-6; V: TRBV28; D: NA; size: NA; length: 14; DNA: TGTGCCAGCAGTTTATACGCCCGTAATTCACCCCTCCACTTT; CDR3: CASSLYARNSPLHF
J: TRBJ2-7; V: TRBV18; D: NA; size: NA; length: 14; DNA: TGTGCCAGCTCACCACCGGCCGGAGGCTACGAGCAGTACTTC; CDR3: CASSPPAGGYEQYF
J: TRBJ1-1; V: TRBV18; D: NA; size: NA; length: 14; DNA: TGTGCCAGCTCACCACTAGAGGGCCAGGGTGAAGCTTTCTTT; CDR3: CASSPLEGQGEAFF
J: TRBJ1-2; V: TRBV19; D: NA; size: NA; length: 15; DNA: TGTGCCAGTAGTAGACATACGGGGGTCTTGGCTGGCTACACCTTC; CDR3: CASSRHTGVLAGYTF
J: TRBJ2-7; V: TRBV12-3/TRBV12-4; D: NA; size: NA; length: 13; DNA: TGTGCCAGCAGTTTTTATAACTCCTACGAGCAGTACTTC; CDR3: CASSFYNSYEQYF
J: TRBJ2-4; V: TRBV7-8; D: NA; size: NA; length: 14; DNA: TGTGCCAGCAGCGCCAATCTAGCCAAAAACATTCAGTACTTC; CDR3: CASSANLAKNIQYF
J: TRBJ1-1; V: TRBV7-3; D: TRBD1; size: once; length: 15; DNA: TGTGCCAGCAGCTCTCGACAGGGTATGAACACTGAAGCTTTCTTT; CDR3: CASSSRQGMNTEAFF
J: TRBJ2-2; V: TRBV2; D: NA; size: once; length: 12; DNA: TGTGCCAGCAGTGATGACACCGGGGAGCTGTTTTTT; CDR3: CASSDDTGELFF
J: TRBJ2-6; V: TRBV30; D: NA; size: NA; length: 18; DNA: TGTGCCTGGAGTGTACCGGGGGGCCCCGTCTCTGGGGCCAACGTCCTGACTTTC; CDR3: CAWSVPGGPVSGANVLTF
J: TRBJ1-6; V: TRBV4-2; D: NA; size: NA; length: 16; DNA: TGTGCCAGCAGCCAAGAAGACAGTTCATATAATTCACCCCTCCACTTT; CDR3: CASSQEDSSYNSPLHF
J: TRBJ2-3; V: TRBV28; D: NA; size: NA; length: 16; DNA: TGTGCCAGCAGTTTGGGCGGGGGCCTCAGCACAGATACGCAGTATTTT; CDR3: CASSLGGGLSTDTQYF
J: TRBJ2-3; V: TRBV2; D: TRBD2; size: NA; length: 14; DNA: TGTGCCGGCGCGGGGGGGATAAGCACAGATACGCAGTATTTT; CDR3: CAGAGGISTDTQYF
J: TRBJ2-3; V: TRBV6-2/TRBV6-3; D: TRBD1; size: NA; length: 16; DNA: TGTGCCAGCAGTCCCCTCCCCCGACAGGGAACGAATACGCAGTATTTT; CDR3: CASSPLPRQGTNTQYF
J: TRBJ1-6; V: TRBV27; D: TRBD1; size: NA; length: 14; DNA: TGTGCCAGCAGTTTCCGGGACAGGGTTTCACCCCTCCACTTT; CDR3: CASSFRDRVSPLHF
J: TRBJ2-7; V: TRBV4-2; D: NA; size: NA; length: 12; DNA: TGTGCCAGCAGCCAGAGCGGCGGCGAGCAGTACTTC; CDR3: CASSQSGGEQYF
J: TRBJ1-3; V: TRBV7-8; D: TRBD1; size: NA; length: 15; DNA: TGTGCCAGCAGCTTAGAGAGGGGGCGAGGGGGCACCATATATTTT; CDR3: CASSLERGRGGTIYF
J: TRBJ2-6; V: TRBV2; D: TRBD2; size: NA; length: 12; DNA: TGTGCCAGCAGAGGGGAGGGCAACGTCCTGACTTTC; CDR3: CASRGEGNVLTF
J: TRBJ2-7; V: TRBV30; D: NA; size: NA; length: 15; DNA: TGTGCCTGGAGTGTAGGGCTATTAGGTTTCTACGAGCAGTACTTC; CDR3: CAWSVGLLGFYEQYF
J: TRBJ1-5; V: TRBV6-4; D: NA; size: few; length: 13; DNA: TGTGCCAGCTCCCGGGATAGCAATCAGCCCCAGCATTTT; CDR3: CASSRDSNQPQHF
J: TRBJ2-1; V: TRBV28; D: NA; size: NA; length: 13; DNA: TGTGCCAGCAGAGCCGACAGTAAGTCTGAGCAGTTCTTC; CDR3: CASRADSKSEQFF
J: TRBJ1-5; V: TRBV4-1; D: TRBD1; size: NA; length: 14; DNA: TGCGCCAGCAGCTCGGACAGGGGCAATCAGCCCCAGCATTTT; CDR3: CASSSDRGNQPQHF
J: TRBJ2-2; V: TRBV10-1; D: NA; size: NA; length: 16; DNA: TGCGCCAGCAGTAACGCAGGCGTCGGAAAGGCCGGGGAGCTGTTTTTT; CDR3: CASSNAGVGKAGELFF
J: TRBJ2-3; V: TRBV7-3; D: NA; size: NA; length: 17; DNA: TGTGCCAGCAGCTTATCTTTCGACAGTACCAGCACAGATACGCAGTATTTT; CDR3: CASSLSFDSTSTDTQYF
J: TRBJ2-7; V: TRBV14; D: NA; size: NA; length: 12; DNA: TGTGCCAGCAGTTCTGCGGACTACGAGCAGTACTTC; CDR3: CASSSADYEQYF
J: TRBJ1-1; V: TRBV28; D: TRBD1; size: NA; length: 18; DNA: TGTGCCAGCAGTTCCCCGGGACAGGGGCCGACCATGAACACTGAAGCTTTCTTT; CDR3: CASSSPGQGPTMNTEAFF
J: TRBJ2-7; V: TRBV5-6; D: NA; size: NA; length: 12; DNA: TGTGCCAGCAGCACGACCGTATTCGAGCAGTACTTC; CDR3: CASSTTVFEQYF
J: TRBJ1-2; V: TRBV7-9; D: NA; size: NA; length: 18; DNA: TGTGCCAGCAGCTTAGTTTCCGGATTCCAAAATACCTTCGGGGGCTACACCTTC; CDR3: CASSLVSGFQNTFGGYTF
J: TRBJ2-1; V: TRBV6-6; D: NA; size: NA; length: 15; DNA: TGTGCCAGCAGTTTCCCCCGGGACCCGCCAAATGAGCAGTTCTTC; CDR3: CASSFPRDPPNEQFF
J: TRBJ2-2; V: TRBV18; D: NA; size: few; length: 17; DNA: TGTGCCAGCTCACCGTCTAGGGGCCCCACGAACACCGGGGAGCTGTTTTTT; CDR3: CASSPSRGPTNTGELFF
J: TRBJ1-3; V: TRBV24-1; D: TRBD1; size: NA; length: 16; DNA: TGTGCCACCACCAGGACAGGGCAGGTTGGTGGAAACACCATATATTTT; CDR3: CATTRTGQVGGNTIYF
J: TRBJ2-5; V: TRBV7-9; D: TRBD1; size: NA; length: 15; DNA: TGTGCCAGCAGCGTATACGGACAGGGGGAAGAGACCCAGTACTTC; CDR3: CASSVYGQGEETQYF
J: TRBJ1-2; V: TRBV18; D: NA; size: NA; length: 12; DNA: TGTGCCAGCTCACCACGGGACTATGGCTACACCTTC; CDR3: CASSPRDYGYTF
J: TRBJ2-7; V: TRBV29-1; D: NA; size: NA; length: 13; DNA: TGCAGCGTCAAGCGCGGTGCTGGGGACGAGCAGTACTTC; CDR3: CSVKRGAGDEQYF
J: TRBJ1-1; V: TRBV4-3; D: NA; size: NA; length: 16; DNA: TGCGCCAGCAGCCAAGGGCGCCTAACTATGAACACTGAAGCTTTCTTT; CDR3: CASSQGRLTMNTEAFF
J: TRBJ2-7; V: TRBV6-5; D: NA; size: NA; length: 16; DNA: TGTGCCAGCAGTTACCTACGCCAGGGGGGAAGCTACGAGCAGTACTTC; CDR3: CASSYLRQGGSYEQYF
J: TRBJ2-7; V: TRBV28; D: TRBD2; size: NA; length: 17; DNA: TGTGCCAGCAGTATTATAGGGACTAGCGGGAGATCTTACGAGCAGTACTTC; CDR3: CASSIIGTSGRSYEQYF
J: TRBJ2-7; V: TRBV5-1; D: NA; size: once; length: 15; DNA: TGCGCCAGCAGCTTGGAGGTCAGAGTGATAGAGGAGCAGTACTTC; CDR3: CASSLEVRVIEEQYF
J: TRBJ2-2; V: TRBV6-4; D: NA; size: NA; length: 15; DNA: TGTGCCAGCAGTGATCGGCTAGATGTTCCGCGGGAGCTGTTTTTT; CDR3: CASSDRLDVPRELFF
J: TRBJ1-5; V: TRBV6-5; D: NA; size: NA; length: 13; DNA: TGTGCCAGCGGCGGGCAGTTGAATCAGCCCCAGCATTTT; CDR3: CASGGQLNQPQHF
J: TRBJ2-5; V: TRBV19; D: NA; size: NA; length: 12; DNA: TGTGCCAGTAGTTATAGGGGAGAGACCCAGTACTTC; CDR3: CASSYRGETQYF
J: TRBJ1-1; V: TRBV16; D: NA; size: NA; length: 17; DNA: TGTGCCAGCAGCCAACTCATGAGCGGACAGCCGAACACTGAAGCTTTCTTT; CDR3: CASSQLMSGQPNTEAFF
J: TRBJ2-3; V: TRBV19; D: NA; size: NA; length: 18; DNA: TGTGCCAGTAGTATAGATGGGCAGGGCCTATCTAGCACAGATACGCAGTATTTT; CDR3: CASSIDGQGLSSTDTQYF
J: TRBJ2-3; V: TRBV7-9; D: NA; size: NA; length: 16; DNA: TGTGCCAGCAGCTCCTCACCCCGACAGGTGCCAGATACGCAGTATTTT; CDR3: CASSSSPRQVPDTQYF
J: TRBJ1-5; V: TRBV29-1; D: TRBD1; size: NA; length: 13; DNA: TGCAGCGTTATGGACAGGGCCGGCGGGCCCCAGCATTTT; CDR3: CSVMDRAGGPQHF
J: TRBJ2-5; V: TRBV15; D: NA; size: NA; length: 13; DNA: TGTGCCACCAGCAGAGATATTTTAGAGACCCAGTACTTC; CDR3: CATSRDILETQYF
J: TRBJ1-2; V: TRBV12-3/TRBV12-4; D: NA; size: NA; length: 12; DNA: TGTGCCAGCAGTACCTGGACGGAAGGCTACACCTTC; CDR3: CASSTWTEGYTF
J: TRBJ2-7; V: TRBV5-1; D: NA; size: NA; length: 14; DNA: TGCGCCAGCCGGGTGGACGGGCGCTCCTACGAGCAGTACTTC; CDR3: CASRVDGRSYEQYF
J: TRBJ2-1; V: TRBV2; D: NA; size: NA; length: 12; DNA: TGTGCCAGCAGTGCTACTAATGATGAGCAGTTCTTC; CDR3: CASSATNDEQFF
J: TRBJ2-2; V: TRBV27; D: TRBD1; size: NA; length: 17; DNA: TGTGCCAGCAGACGAACCGGGACAGGGACTAACACCGGGGAGCTGTTTTTT; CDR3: CASRRTGTGTNTGELFF